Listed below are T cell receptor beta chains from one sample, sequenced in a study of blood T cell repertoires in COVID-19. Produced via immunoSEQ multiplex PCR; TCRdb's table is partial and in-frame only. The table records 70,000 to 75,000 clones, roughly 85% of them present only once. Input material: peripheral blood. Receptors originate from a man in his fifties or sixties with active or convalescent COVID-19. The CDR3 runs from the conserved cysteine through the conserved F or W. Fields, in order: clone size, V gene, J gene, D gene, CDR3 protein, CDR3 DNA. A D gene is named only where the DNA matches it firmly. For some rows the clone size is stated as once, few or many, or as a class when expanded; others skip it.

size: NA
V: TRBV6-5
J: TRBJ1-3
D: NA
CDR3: CATERDATDTIYF
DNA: TGTGCCACCGAACGGGATGCCACCGACACCATATATTTT

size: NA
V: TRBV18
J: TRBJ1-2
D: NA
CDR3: CASSSDLTKPSAF
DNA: TGTGCCAGCTCATCCGATTTAACTAAACCTTCGGCCTTC

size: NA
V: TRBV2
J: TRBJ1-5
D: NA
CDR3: CASSPTAAGQPQHF
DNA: TGTGCCAGCAGTCCTACGGCGGCGGGTCAGCCCCAGCATTTT

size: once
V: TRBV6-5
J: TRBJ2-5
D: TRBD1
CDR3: CASYPRGTEKETQYF
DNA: TGTGCCAGCTACCCTCGTGGGACAGAAAAAGAGACCCAGTACTTC

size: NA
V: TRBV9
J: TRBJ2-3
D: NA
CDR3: CASSFRLSDTQYF
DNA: TGTGCCAGCAGCTTCCGACTCTCAGATACGCAGTATTTT

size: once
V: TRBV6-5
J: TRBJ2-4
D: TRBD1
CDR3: CASIGQGVLNIQYF
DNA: TGTGCCAGCATCGGACAGGGAGTTTTGAACATTCAGTACTTC

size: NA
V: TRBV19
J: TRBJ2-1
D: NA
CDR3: CASSMGAYNEQFF
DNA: TGTGCCAGTAGTATGGGAGCTTACAATGAGCAGTTCTTC

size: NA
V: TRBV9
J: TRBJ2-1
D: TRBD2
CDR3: CASSLRTSGVFNEQFF
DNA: TGTGCCAGCAGCCTCCGGACTAGCGGGGTATTCAATGAGCAGTTCTTC

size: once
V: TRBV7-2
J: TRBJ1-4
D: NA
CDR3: CASSSKYQGEKLFF
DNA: TGTGCCAGCAGCTCAAAATACCAGGGTGAAAAACTGTTTTTT

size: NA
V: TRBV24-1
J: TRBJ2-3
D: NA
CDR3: CATSDPETFTSLPDTQYF
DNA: TGTGCCACCAGTGATCCCGAGACTTTTACAAGCCTACCAGATACGCAGTATTTT

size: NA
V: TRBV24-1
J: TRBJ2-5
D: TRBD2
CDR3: CATSSVSGGPQETQYF
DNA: TGTGCCACCAGTTCTGTTTCGGGAGGTCCCCAAGAGACCCAGTACTTC

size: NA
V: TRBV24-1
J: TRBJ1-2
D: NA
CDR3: CATSDSSWNYGYTF
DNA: TGTGCCACCAGTGATTCGAGTTGGAACTATGGCTACACCTTC

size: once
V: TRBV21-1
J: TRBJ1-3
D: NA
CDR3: CASSLDRGRAGNTIYF
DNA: TGTGCCAGCAGCCTGGACAGGGGGAGGGCTGGAAACACCATATATTTT

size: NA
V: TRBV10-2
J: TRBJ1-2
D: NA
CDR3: CASSERGPGYGYTF
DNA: TGCGCCAGCAGTGAAAGGGGCCCAGGCTATGGCTACACCTTC

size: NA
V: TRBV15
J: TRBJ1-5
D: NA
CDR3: CATRSGNQPQHF
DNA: TGTGCCACCAGATCGGGCAATCAGCCCCAGCATTTT

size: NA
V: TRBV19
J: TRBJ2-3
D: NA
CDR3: CASSTQGAADTQYF
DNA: TGTGCCAGTAGTACCCAAGGGGCAGCAGATACGCAGTATTTT

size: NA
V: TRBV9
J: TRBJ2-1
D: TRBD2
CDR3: CASSARLANYNEQFF
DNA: TGTGCCAGCAGCGCCCGACTAGCAAACTACAATGAGCAGTTCTTC

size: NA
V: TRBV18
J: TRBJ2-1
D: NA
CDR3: CASSPPAYNEQFF
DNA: TGTGCCAGCTCACCCCCAGCCTACAATGAGCAGTTCTTC

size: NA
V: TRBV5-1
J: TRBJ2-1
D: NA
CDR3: CASSLFGVRNTGQFF
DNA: TGCGCCAGCAGCTTGTTCGGGGTTCGAAACACCGGGCAGTTCTTC

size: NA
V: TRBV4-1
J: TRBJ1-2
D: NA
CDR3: CASSQDGIRGYTF
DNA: TGCGCCAGCAGCCAAGACGGTATTCGTGGCTACACCTTC

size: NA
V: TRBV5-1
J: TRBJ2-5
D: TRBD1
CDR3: CASQPTGKETQYF
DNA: TGCGCCAGCCAACCGACAGGGAAAGAGACCCAGTACTTC

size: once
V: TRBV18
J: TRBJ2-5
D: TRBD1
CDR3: CASSSRDRGQETQYF
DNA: TGTGCCAGCTCATCCCGGGACAGGGGGCAAGAGACCCAGTACTTC

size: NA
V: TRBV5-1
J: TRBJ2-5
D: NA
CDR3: CASSLGGISETQYF
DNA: TGCGCCAGCAGCTTGGGAGGGATATCAGAGACCCAGTACTTC

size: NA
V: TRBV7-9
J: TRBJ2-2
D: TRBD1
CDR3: CASSSRQGHVSGELFF
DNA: TGTGCCAGCAGCTCGCGACAGGGTCATGTGTCCGGGGAGCTGTTTTTT

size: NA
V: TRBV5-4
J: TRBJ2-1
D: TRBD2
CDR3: CASSWSVSGGSYNEQFF
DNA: TGTGCCAGCAGCTGGTCCGTCAGCGGGGGCTCCTACAATGAGCAGTTCTTC

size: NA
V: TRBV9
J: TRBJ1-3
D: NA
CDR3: CASSVPSSGNTIYF
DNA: TGTGCCAGCAGCGTACCTAGCTCTGGAAACACCATATATTTT

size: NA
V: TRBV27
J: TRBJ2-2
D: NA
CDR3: CASSRGTGELFF
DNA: TGTGCCAGCAGTAGAGGCACCGGGGAGCTGTTTTTT

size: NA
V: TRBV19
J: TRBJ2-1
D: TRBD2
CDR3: CASSIFGLATYNEQFF
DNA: TGTGCCAGTAGTATATTCGGACTAGCGACATACAATGAGCAGTTCTTC

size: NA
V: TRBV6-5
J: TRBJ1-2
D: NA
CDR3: CASSYSQRGRGGYTF
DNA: TGTGCCAGCAGTTACTCTCAGAGAGGACGGGGTGGCTACACCTTC

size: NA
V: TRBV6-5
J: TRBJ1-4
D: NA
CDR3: CATQGRGNEKLFF
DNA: TGTGCTACGCAGGGCAGGGGAAATGAAAAACTGTTTTTT

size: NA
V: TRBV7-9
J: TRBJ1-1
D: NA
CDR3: CASSTRGGQTGEAFF
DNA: TGTGCCAGCAGCACTAGGGGGGGCCAGACTGGTGAAGCTTTCTTT

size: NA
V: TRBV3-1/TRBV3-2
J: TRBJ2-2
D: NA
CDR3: CASSQDSISVHTGELFF
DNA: TGTGCCAGCAGCCAAGATAGCATTAGCGTGCACACCGGGGAGCTGTTTTTT

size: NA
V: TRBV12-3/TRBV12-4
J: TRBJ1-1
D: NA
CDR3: CASSTPLGREAFF
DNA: TGTGCCAGCAGTACACCGCTGGGCCGAGAAGCTTTCTTT

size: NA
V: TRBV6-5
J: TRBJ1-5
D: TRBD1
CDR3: CASRTPQGGNQPQHF
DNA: TGTGCCAGCAGAACACCGCAGGGGGGCAATCAGCCCCAGCATTTT

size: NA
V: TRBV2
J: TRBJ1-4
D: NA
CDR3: CAIDSTTNEKLFF
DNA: TGTGCCATCGACAGCACAACTAATGAAAAACTGTTTTTT

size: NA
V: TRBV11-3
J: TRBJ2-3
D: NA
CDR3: CASSRAGDTQYF
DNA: TGTGCCAGCAGCCGGGCGGGGGATACGCAGTATTTT

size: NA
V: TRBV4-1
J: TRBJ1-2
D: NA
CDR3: CASSQPGTLNYGYTF
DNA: TGCGCCAGCAGCCAACCCGGGACACTAAACTATGGCTACACCTTC

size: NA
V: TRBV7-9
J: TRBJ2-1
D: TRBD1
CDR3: CASSDHRGVQFF
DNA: TGTGCCAGCAGCGACCACAGGGGCGTCCAGTTCTTC

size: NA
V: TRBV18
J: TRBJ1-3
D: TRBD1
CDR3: CASSPYRDRNYSGNTIYF
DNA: TGTGCCAGCTCACCTTACCGGGACAGAAACTACTCTGGAAACACCATATATTTT

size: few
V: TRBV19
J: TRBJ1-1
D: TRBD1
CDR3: CASSRRDREGTEAFF
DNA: TGTGCCAGTTCTAGACGGGACAGGGAAGGCACTGAAGCTTTCTTT

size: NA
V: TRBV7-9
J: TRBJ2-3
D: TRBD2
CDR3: CASRETSGETDTQYF
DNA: TGTGCCAGCAGAGAGACTAGCGGGGAGACAGATACGCAGTATTTT

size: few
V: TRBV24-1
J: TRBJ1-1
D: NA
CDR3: CATSAGETNTEAFF
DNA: TGTGCCACCAGTGCCGGAGAGACGAACACTGAAGCTTTCTTT

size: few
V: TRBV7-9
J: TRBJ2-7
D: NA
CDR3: CASSLSNGGYEQYF
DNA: TGTGCCAGCAGCTTATCAAATGGCGGATACGAGCAGTACTTC

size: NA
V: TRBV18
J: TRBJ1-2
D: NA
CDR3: CASSPRVAAGDSDGYTF
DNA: TGTGCCAGCTCACCACGGGTCGCGGCAGGGGATAGCGATGGCTACACCTTC

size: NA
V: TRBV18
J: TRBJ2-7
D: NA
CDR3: CASSHDSSYEQYF
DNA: TGTGCCAGCTCACATGACAGTTCCTACGAGCAGTACTTC

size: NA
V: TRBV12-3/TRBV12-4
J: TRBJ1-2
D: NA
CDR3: CASSLEEGGYTF
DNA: TGTGCCAGCAGTTTAGAGGAGGGAGGCTACACCTTC

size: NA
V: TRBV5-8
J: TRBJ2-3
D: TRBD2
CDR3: CASSWSGGAPDTQYF
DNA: TGTGCCAGCAGCTGGAGCGGGGGGGCCCCAGATACGCAGTATTTT

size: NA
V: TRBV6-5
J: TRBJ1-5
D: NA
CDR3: CASSRQADQPQHF
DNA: TGTGCCAGCAGTAGACAGGCGGATCAGCCCCAGCATTTT

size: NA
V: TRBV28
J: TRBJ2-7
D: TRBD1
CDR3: CASGGQGYEQYF
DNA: TGTGCCTCGGGGGGACAGGGCTACGAGCAGTACTTC

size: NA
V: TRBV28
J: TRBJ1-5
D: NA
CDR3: CASSLSVQPQHF
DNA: TGTGCCAGCAGTTTATCGGTTCAGCCCCAGCATTTT

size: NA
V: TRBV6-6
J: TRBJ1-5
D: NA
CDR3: CASSRMGPQSNQPQHF
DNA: TGTGCCAGCAGTCGAATGGGGCCCCAAAGCAATCAGCCCCAGCATTTT

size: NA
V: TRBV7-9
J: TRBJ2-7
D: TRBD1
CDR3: CASSIGTGAPPGYEQYF
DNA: TGTGCCAGCAGCATCGGGACAGGGGCCCCACCGGGTTACGAGCAGTACTTC

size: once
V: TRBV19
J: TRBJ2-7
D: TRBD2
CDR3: CASSARGGIYEQYF
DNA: TGTGCCAGTAGTGCGCGGGGAGGGATCTACGAGCAGTACTTC

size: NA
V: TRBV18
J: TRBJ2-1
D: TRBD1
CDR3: CASSPARTGVNYNEQFF
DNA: TGTGCCAGCTCACCGGCCCGGACAGGGGTAAACTACAATGAGCAGTTCTTC

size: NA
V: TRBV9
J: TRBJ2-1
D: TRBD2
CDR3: CASSAPSGGASSSYNEQFF
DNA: TGTGCCAGCAGCGCACCAAGCGGGGGGGCTTCAAGCTCCTACAATGAGCAGTTCTTC

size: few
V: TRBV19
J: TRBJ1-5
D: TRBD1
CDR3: CASSDDRDRGFDQPQHF
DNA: TGTGCCAGTAGTGACGACCGGGACAGGGGTTTTGATCAGCCCCAGCATTTT

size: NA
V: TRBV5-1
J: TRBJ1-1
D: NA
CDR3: CASSLDGGTEAFF
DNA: TGCGCCAGCAGCTTAGATGGGGGGACTGAAGCTTTCTTT

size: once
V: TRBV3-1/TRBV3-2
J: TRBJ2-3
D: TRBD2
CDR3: CASRETSGGAPDTQYF
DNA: TGTGCCAGCAGGGAAACTAGCGGGGGGGCCCCAGATACGCAGTATTTT